One sample yielded the 29 T cell receptor beta chains listed below, sequenced in a study of cytomegalovirus exposure and HLA in healthy donors (dated by TCRdb to between 2016 and 2019). Library preparation was by the immunoSEQ multiplex PCR assay. A mixture of 60 forward primers for TCR Vbeta segments and 13 reverse primers for TCR Jbeta segments was used in the multiplex PCR. The table comes from immuneACCESS by way of TCRdb, which keeps in-frame sequences with V and J called. Part of the clones is missing from these tables; in studies checked, under half for an unresolved V gene and the rest for unknown reasons. Present in this sample are about 120,000 clones, around two thirds of which were seen just once. The ten top clones hold 2% to 2.5% of the sample. The specimen was PBMCs. The receptors were gathered from a human donor in good health.

Points on this clone: This sample also contains other DNA sequences that code for the same CDR3. J is TRBJ1-6 and V is TRBV11-1; TRBD1 is a possible D gene (5 bases). Germline CDR1 is SGHAT and CDR2 is FQDESV (reference sequence). This CDR3 region has 17 residues. Trimming cost V 0 bases and J 0 bases, with 9 bases left between them. The CDR3 is CASSLARGSSYNSPLHF. The CDR3 region has the DNA TGTGCCAGCAGCTTAGCGCGGGGGAGCTCCTATAATTCACCCCTCCACTTT.

The chain couples TRBV14 to TRBJ2-1; D unresolved. CDR3 length equals 16 residues. Germline V gives CDR1 SGHDN, CDR2 FVKESK. V was pared by 0 bases and J by 1 base, with 10 bases between. The CDR3 nucleotides are TGTGCCAGCAGCCAAGAAGAAACGGAGTCCTACAATGAGCAGTTCTTC. Protein product: CASSQEETESYNEQFF.

The V gene is TRBV7-9, the J gene TRBJ2-3, with TRBD2 as a possible D gene (6 bases). The length of the CDR3 is 16 residues. Germline V gives CDR1 SEHNR, CDR2 FQNEAQ (reference sequence). Trimming took off 5 bases at V and 2 bases at J, with 17 bases between the two ends. The CDR3 spells CASSRPPGANTDTQYF. The CDR3 DNA sequence: TGTGCCAGCAGCAGGCCCCCGGGAGCAAACACAGATACGCAGTATTTT. Full variable domain (outside the CDR3, taken from reference TRBV7-9 and TRBJ2-3): DTGVSQNPRHKITKRGQNVTFRCDPISEHNRLYWYRQTLGQGPEFLTYFQNEAQLEKSRLLSDRFSAERPKGSFSTLEIQRTEQGDSAMYLCASSRPPGANTDTQYFGPGTRLTVL.

The chain couples TRBV6-1 to TRBJ1-2, with D hard to call. The CDR3 consists of 13 residues. V was shortened by 6 bases and J by 9 bases, with 17 bases between the two germline ends. Per germline, CDR1 MNHNS and CDR2 SASEGT. In DNA form, the CDR3 reads TGTGCCAGCAGCTTGACGGGGAGTGTTAGCTACACCTTC. Translating it yields CASSLTGSVSYTF.

This clone was detected a few times. The gene calls are TRBV18 and TRBJ1-2; no definite D call. CDR1 is KGHSH and CDR2 is LQKENI in the germline V gene. V was pared by 3 bases and J by 4 bases, with 9 bases between. The CDR3 is 13 amino acids. CDR3 loop: CASSPTNPYGYTF. In nucleotides, the CDR3 is TGTGCCAGCTCACCTACTAACCCCTATGGCTACACCTTC.

The chain links TRBV19 to TRBJ2-2, with D tentatively TRBD1 (6 bases). This CDR3 comprises 16 residues. V was pared by 5 bases and J by 4 bases, with 17 bases between. The V gene's germline CDR1 is LNHDA and CDR2 SQIVND (reference sequence). CDR3 DNA sequence: TGTGCCAGTAGTGGTCCGAAAAAGGGGGTCACCGGGGAGCTGTTTTTT. Translation gives CASSGPKKGVTGELFF.

The chain couples TRBV5-1 to TRBJ1-3; maybe TRBD1 (6 bases). Germline V gene sequence: CDR1 SGHRS, CDR2 YFSETQ. The CDR3 extends over 15 amino acids. The germline V and J ends were trimmed by 0 bases and 2 bases, with 9 bases remaining between them. Here the CDR3 reads CASSLAQGAGNTIYF. The CDR3 region has the DNA TGCGCCAGCAGCTTGGCACAGGGAGCTGGAAACACCATATATTTT.

The V call is TRBV27, the J call TRBJ1-5, with TRBD1 matching 8 bases. Germline V CDR1 and CDR2: MNHEY, SMNVEV (reference sequence). The J segment lost 5 bases and the V segment lost 6 bases, leaving 3 bases of the junction unmatched. This CDR3 contains 13 residues. Written as DNA, the CDR3 is TGTGCCAGCAGGGACAGGGCGTATCAGCCCCAGCATTTT. Encoded protein: CASRDRAYQPQHF.

This clone was recorded only once. This sequence joins TRBV5-4 and TRBJ2-5, with 9 bases matching TRBD1. Per germline, CDR1 SGHNT and CDR2 YYREEE (reference sequence). With 3 bases clipped from V and 4 bases from J, the junction kept 10 bases outside the gene matches. The CDR3 contains 16 residues. CDR3 sequence reads: CASSSLKTGGGETQYF. CDR3 nucleotide sequence: TGTGCCAGCAGCTCTCTAAAGACAGGGGGAGGAGAGACCCAGTACTTC.

J is TRBJ2-7 and V is TRBV5-1, with 7 bases that match TRBD2. Germline CDR1 is SGHRS and CDR2 is YFSETQ. The CDR3 has 15 amino acids. The trim removed 4 bases at V and 5 bases at J, leaving 12 bases unmatched. CDR3 nucleotides: TGCGCCAGCAGCATCAATCCGGGGGGAACGGACGAGCAGTACTTC. Translation: CASSINPGGTDEQYF.

The gene calls are TRBV30 and TRBJ2-6; TRBD1 is a possible D gene (7 bases). Trimming pared 5 bases from V and 0 bases from J, leaving 14 bases between. CDR1 and CDR2 from the germline V gene are GTSNPN and SVGIG (reference sequence). CDR3 size: 16 residues. The DNA for the CDR3 is TGTGCCTGGGGACCAGGGGGAGGCTCTGGGGCCAACGTCCTGACTTTC. This gives the protein CAWGPGGGSGANVLTF.

This chain connects TRBV25-1 to TRBJ1-2; 9 bases align to TRBD1. CDR1 is MGHDK and CDR2 is SYGVNS in the germline V gene. CDR3 size: 14 residues. With 5 bases clipped from V and 2 bases from J, the junction kept 3 bases outside the gene matches. CDR3 region: CASSFGQGNYGYTF. In nucleotides, the CDR3 is TGTGCCAGCAGTTTCGGACAGGGGAACTATGGCTACACCTTC.

This clone has a single count. V is TRBV6-5 and J is TRBJ1-1; 7 bases are shared with TRBD1. This CDR3 has 15 residues. Germline V gene data show CDR1 as MNHEY and CDR2 as SVGAGI. The ends lost 5 bases at V and 0 bases at J; junction bases unmatched: 6. CDR3 in DNA: TGTGCCAGCAGTCCCCAGACAGGGATGAACACTGAAGCTTTCTTT. Protein product: CASSPQTGMNTEAFF.

The chain has TRBV25-1 and TRBJ2-5; the D is unclear. With 6 bases removed from V and 7 bases from J, the gap between germline ends came to 18 bases. Germline V gives CDR1 MGHDK, CDR2 SYGVNS. The CDR3 is 14 amino acids. This chain's CDR3 is CASSLWSTGGTQYF. The CDR3, as DNA: TGTGCCAGCAGCTTATGGAGTACCGGTGGGACCCAGTACTTC.

This clone has a handful of counts. The chain recombines TRBV7-2 with TRBJ1-1; no definite D call. Germline CDR1 SGHTA, CDR2 FQGNSA. The CDR3 runs to 13 residues. V gave up 4 bases and J gave up 2 bases, with 8 bases separating them. The CDR3 DNA sequence: TGTGCCAGCAGCTCGGGTTTAAACACTGAAGCTTTCTTT. Translating gives CASSSGLNTEAFF.

This clone came up a few times. The chain employs TRBV6-1 and TRBJ1-1, with 7 bases aligning to TRBD1. The CDR3 consists of 12 residues. With 6 bases clipped from V and 7 bases from J, the junction kept 5 bases outside the gene matches. Per germline, CDR1 MNHNS and CDR2 SASEGT. Here the CDR3 reads CASRETGFEAFF. The CDR3, as DNA: TGTGCCAGCAGAGAGACAGGGTTTGAAGCTTTCTTT.

J is TRBJ2-5 and V is TRBV1; TRBD1, the table's D call, was not compared with the DNA. TRBV1 is shown as a pseudogene. There are 14 residues in the CDR3. The CDR3 DNA is TGCACCAGCAGCCAAGTACAATCCCAAGAGACCCAGTACTTC. Translated: CTSSQVQSQETQYF.

The chain joins TRBV28 to TRBJ2-3; 14 bases are a match to TRBD2. This CDR3 has 18 residues. The germline V gene has CDR1 MDHEN and CDR2 SYDVKM. V trimming: 3 bases; J trimming: 6 bases; junction bases outside the gene matches: 11. This CDR3 reads CASSLGPGLAGELDTQYF. The CDR3 DNA reads TGTGCCAGCAGTTTGGGGCCGGGACTAGCGGGGGAACTCGATACGCAGTATTTT.

The genes are TRBV5-6 and TRBJ2-6; unclear D gene. The V end was cut by 1 base, the J end by 0 bases, with 14 bases between. CDR1 and CDR2 from the germline V gene are SGHDT and YYEEEE. The CDR3 loop spans 18 amino acids. CDR3 residues: CASSLILYANSGANVLTF. For the CDR3, the DNA is TGTGCCAGCAGCTTGATTCTTTATGCGAACTCTGGGGCCAACGTCCTGACTTTC. The whole variable domain, filled in from reference TRBV5-6 and TRBJ2-6, reads DAGVTQSPTHLIKTRGQQVTLRCSPKSGHDTVSWYQQALGQGPQFIFQYYEEEERQRGNFPDRFSGHQFPNYSSELNVNALLLGDSALYLCASSLILYANSGANVLTFGAGSRLTVL.

The chain is built from TRBV5-1 and TRBJ1-3; maybe TRBD1 (6 bases). This CDR3 contains 14 residues. Deletions cut 5 bases from V and 0 bases from J, with 9 bases between. The germline V gene encodes CDR1 SGHRS and CDR2 YFSETQ. The DNA for the CDR3 is TGCGCCAGCAGGAGGGGGACCTCTGGAAACACCATATATTTT. Translating it yields CASRRGTSGNTIYF.

The table lists this clone with a few counts. This chain uses TRBV6-1 with TRBJ1-5, with 8 positions matching TRBD1. The CDR3 is made up of 15 amino acids. Losses at the gene ends were 6 bases for V and 6 bases for J; bases not matched to a gene: 10. Germline V CDR1 and CDR2: MNHNS, SASEGT. The DNA of the CDR3 is TGTGCCAGCAGGGTCGGGGCAGGGGGCCCTCAGCCCCAGCATTTT. This gives the protein CASRVGAGGPQPQHF.

This clone was counted a few times. The chain recombines TRBV5-1 with TRBJ1-2, with 10 nucleotides matching TRBD1. CDR3 length: 15 residues. V trimming: 4 bases; J trimming: 1 base; junction bases outside the gene matches: 4. Germline V gene data show CDR1 as SGHRS and CDR2 as YFSETQ. CDR3 in amino acids: CASSGTGEINYGYTF. The CDR3, as DNA: TGCGCCAGCAGCGGGACAGGGGAAATTAACTATGGCTACACCTTC. The full variable domain, its missing parts supplied by reference TRBV5-1 and TRBJ1-2, is KAGVTQTPRYLIKTRGQQVTLSCSPISGHRSVSWYQQTPGQGLQFLFEYFSETQRNKGNFPGRFSGRQFSNSRSEMNVSTLELGDSALYLCASSGTGEINYGYTFGSGTRLTVV.

The CDR3 DNA sequence: TGTGCCAGCAGTTACCTAGCCAGCACAGATACGCAGTATTTT. Its translation is CASSYLASTDTQYF. V gene TRBV6-5 combines with J gene TRBJ2-3, with D perhaps TRBD2 (5 bases). Germline CDR1 reads MNHEY; CDR2 reads SVGAGI. Deletions cut 2 bases from V and 0 bases from J, with 6 bases between. This CDR3 region has 14 residues.

This chain connects TRBV5-1 to TRBJ1-2, with D tentatively TRBD1 (5 bases). The CDR3 is 13 residues long. Trimming pared 4 bases from V and 6 bases from J, leaving 13 bases between. Germline CDR1 reads SGHRS; CDR2 reads YFSETQ. The CDR3 reads CASSLGGGNGYTF. The DNA of the CDR3 is TGCGCCAGCAGCCTTGGGGGGGGTAATGGCTACACCTTC.

J is TRBJ2-1 and V is TRBV7-6, with D tentatively TRBD1 (5 bases). The CDR3 spans 18 residues. Germline loops: CDR1 SGHVS, CDR2 FNYEAQ. V lost 4 bases and J lost 2, with 21 bases in between. The DNA of the CDR3 is TGTGCCAGCAGCTCACTGGAATGGGAAGCAGGGCCCTACAATGAGCAGTTCTTC. It encodes CASSSLEWEAGPYNEQFF.

This clone showed up just once. This chain joins TRBV9 and TRBJ2-7, with TRBD1 as a possible D gene (5 bases). The germline V and J ends were trimmed by 4 bases and 6 bases, with 17 bases remaining between them. Germline CDR1 and CDR2: SGDLS and YYNGEE. The CDR3 extends over 14 amino acids. The chain's CDR3 is CASSLAVGATEQYF. As DNA, the CDR3 is TGTGCCAGCAGCCTCGCGGTAGGGGCGACCGAGCAGTACTTC.

The CDR3 DNA follows: TGCGCCAGCAGCCCAGGACAGGGCTATGAGCAGTTCTTC. It yields the protein CASSPGQGYEQFF. The chain has TRBV4-1 and TRBJ2-1; TRBD1 aligns across 8 bases. This CDR3 region has 13 residues. CDR1 and CDR2 (germline): MGHRA, YSYEKL. With V trimmed by 4 bases and J by 8 bases, 4 bases remained unmatched.

This chain links TRBV30 with TRBJ2-6; TRBD2 matches 8 bases. After removal of 4 bases from V and 1 base from J, the junction contained 6 bases not matched to a gene. This CDR3 contains 16 residues. Germline loops: CDR1 GTSNPN, CDR2 SVGIG (reference sequence). The CDR3 loop reads CAWIGGVRSGANVLTF. As DNA, the CDR3 is TGTGCCTGGATCGGGGGGGTCAGGTCTGGGGCCAACGTCCTGACTTTC.

The chain carries TRBV6-5 and TRBJ2-6; no clear D. V was trimmed by 6 bases and J by 0 bases, leaving 9 bases between them. This CDR3 is 15 amino acids long. In germline, CDR1 is MNHEY, CDR2 SVGAGI. CDR3 DNA sequence: TGTGCCAGCAGCCCCGTCCTCTCTGGGGCCAACGTCCTGACTTTC. This translates into CASSPVLSGANVLTF.